This TCR beta chain was recovered during a study of cytomegalovirus exposure and HLA in healthy donors. Regarding this clone: This same CDR3 is encoded by further DNA sequences in the sample.

With 60 Vbeta and 13 Jbeta primers, the PCR was carried out. Data came from immunoSEQ multiplex PCR; TCRdb stores just in-frame clones and leaves some out. The sample has over 70,000 clones; 65% to 75% are singletons. This TCR was recovered from a man aged 30 to 45 in good health and CMV-seropositive. What was sequenced was PBMCs.

This chain's CDR3 is CEGSIRHGTSGPYEQYF. As DNA, the CDR3 is TGTGAAGGCAGCATACGACACGGGACTAGCGGCCCCTACGAGCAGTACTTC. The gene calls are TRBV7-9 and TRBJ2-7, with 11 bases identical to TRBD2. Germline lookup yields CDR1 SEHNR and CDR2 FQNEAQ (reference sequence). The CDR3 is made up of 17 amino acids. Combining the CDR3 with reference TRBV7-9 and TRBJ2-7 gives the whole variable domain DTGVSQNPRHKITKRGQNVTFRCDPISEHNRLYWYRQTLGQGPEFLTYFQNEAQLEKSRLLSDRFSAERPKGSFSTLEIQRTEQGDSAMYLCEGSIRHGTSGPYEQYFGPGTRLTVT.